This T cell receptor (beta chain) is drawn from a study of OX40 agonist ivuxolimab in advanced cancers. About the study: Patients' therapy was ivuxolimab, an antibody that acts as an agonist of OX40 (CD134). Partial response was recorded in three patients: one hepatocellular carcinoma and two cutaneous melanoma cases.

Germline V gene lookup returns CDR1 SGHRS and CDR2 YFSETQ. The CDR3 sequence is 17 residues long. Trimming took off 0 bases at V and 2 bases at J, with 17 bases between the two ends. Libraries were prepared by immunoSEQ multiplex PCR; TCRdb keeps only in-frame clonotypes and omits some of them. The sample records 60,000 to 90,000 clones, about 86% being singletons. Regarding the study as a whole: Relative to CD4+ cells, CD8+ T cells on average had more expanded clones.

About this clone itself: Its specificity is not known.

The sequencing here drew on CD4+ or CD8+ T cells sorted from blood, taken in a trial of the OX40 agonist ivuxolimab. The clonotype was recovered from an adult with an advanced solid tumor such as melanoma, head and neck, liver or kidney cancer. The V gene is TRBV5-1, the J gene TRBJ1-2; D remains ambiguous. The CDR3 reads CASSLEGRQAQNYGYTF. For the CDR3, the DNA is TGCGCCAGCAGCTTGGAGGGCAGACAAGCGCAAAACTATGGCTACACCTTC.